The 22 T cell receptor beta chains in this list originate from one sample, sequenced in a study of a mutant IDH1 vaccine in newly diagnosed glioma. Their cognate antigens are unknown. This table comes from immunoSEQ multiplex PCR, and its TCRdb copy is limited to in-frame clones, with some not included. Of about 51,000 clones in the sample, around 80% were seen once. The time point denotes: week 5, during vaccination. Topical imiquimod accompanied each vaccine dose, which consisted of 300 ug of mutant IDH1 20-mer peptide. The input for sequencing was PBMCs, taken from a glioma patient whose treatment included an IDH1 peptide vaccine. The receptors come from a man aged 50-59 years with glioma.

The rearrangement joins TRBV19 to TRBJ1-1; the match to TRBD1 covers 10 bases. This CDR3 is built from 18 residues. V dropped 3 bases and J dropped 3; count of bases not matched to a gene: 13. From germline, CDR1 is LNHDA and CDR2 SQIVND (reference sequence). This CDR3 reads CASSIWGQGTGRDTEAFF. The CDR3 nucleotides are TGTGCCAGTAGTATTTGGGGACAGGGGACTGGACGGGACACTGAAGCTTTCTTT. Based on the CDR3 plus reference TRBV19 and TRBJ1-1, the full variable domain is DGGITQSPKYLFRKEGQNVTLSCEQNLNHDAMYWYRQDPGQGLRLIYYSQIVNDFQKGDIAEGYSVSREKKESFPLTVTSAQKNPTAFYLCASSIWGQGTGRDTEAFFGQGTRLTVV.

The V gene is TRBV9, the J gene TRBJ1-2; D not certain. Trimming took 1 base from V and 4 from J, leaving 20 bases between them. The CDR3 has 17 residues. In germline, CDR1 is SGDLS, CDR2 YYNGEE. The CDR3 sequence is CASSVNPSPGQRYGYTF. CDR3 nucleotide sequence: TGTGCCAGCAGCGTAAATCCCTCCCCGGGTCAGCGCTATGGCTACACCTTC.

This clone showed up just a few times. The chain joins TRBV5-1 to TRBJ2-2; perhaps TRBD2 as D (6 bases). This CDR3 has 16 amino acids. The germline V and J ends were trimmed by 0 bases and 5 bases, with 14 bases remaining between them. Germline CDR1 reads SGHRS; CDR2 reads YFSETQ. The CDR3 sequence is CASSLGEGGWTGELFF. As DNA, the CDR3 is TGCGCCAGCAGCTTGGGAGAGGGAGGTTGGACCGGGGAGCTGTTTTTT.

The chain combines TRBV27 with TRBJ1-1; 9 nucleotides align to TRBD1. This CDR3 region has 16 residues. V lost 6 bases, J lost 5 bases, and 13 bases stayed unmatched. CDR1 and CDR2 (germline): MNHEY, SMNVEV (reference sequence). The CDR3 spells CASRLITGGSRTEAFF. CDR3 DNA sequence: TGTGCCAGCAGGTTAATCACAGGGGGCTCTAGGACTGAAGCTTTCTTT.

The V call is TRBV19, the J call TRBJ2-7; 8 bases are shared with TRBD1. V shed 1 base and J 1 base; nucleotides not matched to a gene: 6. The CDR3 sequence is 16 residues long. Germline CDR1 and CDR2: LNHDA and SQIVND (reference sequence). CDR3 coding DNA: TGTGCCAGTAGTATAGCTGGCGGGACAGGTTCCTACGAGCAGTACTTC. It is translated as CASSIAGGTGSYEQYF.

V gene TRBV7-8 combines with J gene TRBJ1-4; D unresolved. CDR1 SGHVS and CDR2 FQNEAQ come from the germline V gene. Trimming pared 1 base from V and 1 base from J, leaving 10 bases between. This CDR3 spans 16 amino acids. CDR3 residues: CASSLEAGLTNEKLFF. In DNA form, the CDR3 reads TGTGCCAGCAGCTTAGAGGCAGGTCTAACTAATGAAAAACTGTTTTTT.

The chain links TRBV9 to TRBJ2-7, with D perhaps assigned TRBD1 or TRBD2 (6 bases each). From germline, CDR1 is SGDLS and CDR2 YYNGEE. Trimming removed 3 bases at V and 0 bases at J, with 10 bases between. The CDR3 is made up of 14 amino acids. DNA for the CDR3: TGTGCCAGCAGCGCGGGGGCAGACTCCTACGAGCAGTACTTC. This gives the protein CASSAGADSYEQYF.

The chain combines TRBV7-2 with TRBJ1-5; the D is unclear. The V gene's germline CDR1 is SGHTA and CDR2 FQGNSA. This CDR3 spans 16 amino acids. The V and J ends lost 5 bases and 4 bases respectively, with 18 bases between them. The CDR3 sequence: CASSPKVGVGNQPQHF. CDR3 bases: TGTGCCAGCAGCCCTAAGGTGGGTGTTGGGAATCAGCCCCAGCATTTT. Drawing the rest from reference TRBV7-2 and TRBJ1-5, the complete variable domain is GAGVSQSPSNKVTEKGKDVELRCDPISGHTALYWYRQSLGQGLEFLIYFQGNSAPDKSGLPSDRFSAERTGGSVSTLTIQRTQQEDSAVYLCASSPKVGVGNQPQHFGDGTRLSIL.

This clone appeared a few times. This chain joins TRBV13 and TRBJ2-7; 15 bases map to TRBD2. V gave up 5 bases and J gave up 7 bases; unmatched junction bases: 9. This CDR3 is 16 amino acids long. Germline-derived CDR1 and CDR2 are PRHDT and FYEKMQ (reference sequence). The CDR3: CASSPGTSGGTREQYF. DNA for the CDR3: TGTGCCAGCAGCCCTGGGACTAGCGGGGGGACTAGGGAGCAGTACTTC.

The chain carries TRBV4-1 and TRBJ2-6; possibly TRBD1 for D (5 bases). The CDR3 runs to 16 residues. Germline V gene lookup returns CDR1 MGHRA and CDR2 YSYEKL. V lost 4 bases to trimming and J lost 1 base, with 11 bases between them. The CDR3 reads CASSPWGLSGANVLTF. In nucleotides, the CDR3 is TGCGCCAGCAGCCCCTGGGGCCTATCTGGGGCCAACGTCCTGACTTTC.

The V gene is TRBV5-1, the J gene TRBJ1-1, with D possibly matching TRBD1 (6 bases). Trimming took 0 bases from V and 4 from J, leaving 16 bases between them. From germline, CDR1 is SGHRS and CDR2 YFSETQ. CDR3 length: 16 amino acids. CDR3 sequence: CASSLATGRVSTEAFF. The CDR3 DNA follows: TGCGCCAGCAGCTTGGCGACAGGAAGGGTGAGCACTGAAGCTTTCTTT.

The chain employs TRBV11-1 and TRBJ2-1; 7 bases are shared with TRBD1. The CDR3 length is 18 residues. V gave up 2 bases and J gave up 12 bases; unmatched junction bases: 22. Germline values: CDR1 SGHAT, CDR2 FQDESV (reference sequence). The CDR3 here is CASSLLVGGRGYQDSQFF. Here the CDR3 DNA reads TGTGCCAGCAGCTTATTGGTTGGTGGCAGGGGGTACCAGGATTCGCAGTTCTTC.

This chain links TRBV7-9 with TRBJ1-1; maybe TRBD1 (5 bases). Germline CDR1 and CDR2: SEHNR and FQNEAQ (reference sequence). This CDR3 has 13 amino acids. Trimming cost V 1 base and J 4 bases, with 7 bases left between them. The CDR3 loop is CASSLGQGTEAFF. CDR3 bases: TGTGCCAGCAGCTTAGGGCAGGGCACTGAAGCTTTCTTT.

The V gene is TRBV6-5, the J gene TRBJ1-2; a weak D match, TRBD1 (5 bases). This CDR3 has 15 amino acids. The ends were cut back, 1 base at V and 0 bases at J, with 9 bases in the middle. CDR1 and CDR2 (germline): MNHEY, SVGAGI. The CDR3 DNA sequence: TGTGCCAGCAGTTACTGGCAGGGAGCTAACTATGGCTACACCTTC. This sequence encodes CASSYWQGANYGYTF.

The chain combines TRBV7-9 with TRBJ2-3; 9 bases line up with TRBD1. V shed 4 bases, J shed 4 bases, and the junction held 6 bases outside the gene matches. Germline CDR1 SEHNR, CDR2 FQNEAQ (reference sequence). The CDR3 is made up of 15 amino acids. The CDR3 DNA is TGTGCCAGCAGCTCCGGGACAGGGATGCCAGATACGCAGTATTTT. As protein: CASSSGTGMPDTQYF.

This clone occurred once. The rearrangement links TRBV4-3 to TRBJ1-2; no reliable D call. The CDR3 loop spans 15 amino acids. Trimming removed 0 bases at V and 4 bases at J, with 12 bases between. Germline loops: CDR1 LGHNA, CDR2 YSLEER. CDR3 in DNA: TGCGCCAGCAGCCAAGATTCGAGGAATAGCTATGGCTACACCTTC. Residues: CASSQDSRNSYGYTF.

V is TRBV10-3 and J is TRBJ2-2, with D tentatively TRBD1 or TRBD2 (5 bases each). The CDR3 is 15 amino acids. Germline-derived CDR1 and CDR2 are ENHRY and SYGVKD. The ends were cut back, 4 bases at V and 5 bases at J, with 14 bases in the middle. CDR3 in amino acids: CAISVGDPQTGELFF. In DNA, the CDR3 is TGTGCCATCAGTGTTGGGGACCCGCAGACCGGGGAGCTGTTTTTT.

The chain combines TRBV5-1 with TRBJ1-5, with D possibly TRBD1 on 5 matching bases. V dropped 0 bases and J dropped 0 bases, with 7 bases sitting between them. The CDR3 has 15 amino acids. Germline V CDR1 and CDR2: SGHRS, YFSETQ. The CDR3: CASSLAGNSNQPQHF. CDR3 DNA sequence: TGCGCCAGCAGCTTGGCAGGGAATAGCAATCAGCCCCAGCATTTT. Full variable domain (remainder filled in from reference TRBV5-1 and TRBJ1-5): KAGVTQTPRYLIKTRGQQVTLSCSPISGHRSVSWYQQTPGQGLQFLFEYFSETQRNKGNFPGRFSGRQFSNSRSEMNVSTLELGDSALYLCASSLAGNSNQPQHFGDGTRLSIL.

The gene calls are TRBV7-9 and TRBJ1-5; D is perhaps TRBD1 (6 bases). The CDR3 length is 17 residues. The germline V gene encodes CDR1 SEHNR and CDR2 FQNEAQ (reference sequence). Trimming removed 5 bases at V and 1 base at J, with 18 bases between. CDR3 protein: CASSLEGGLKSNQPQHF. The CDR3 DNA reads as TGTGCCAGCAGCCTAGAAGGGGGGCTGAAAAGCAATCAGCCCCAGCATTTT.

This clone was seen only a few times. The gene calls are TRBV9 and TRBJ1-3, with D perhaps matching TRBD1 (6 bases). Per germline, CDR1 SGDLS and CDR2 YYNGEE. The CDR3 sequence is 13 residues long. Trimming stripped 3 bases from V and 3 bases from J, with 7 bases between. CDR3 coding DNA: TGTGCCAGCAGCGGGGACATTGGAAACACCATATATTTT. Translated, it gives CASSGDIGNTIYF.

V usage is TRBV7-9 and J usage is TRBJ2-5, with TRBD2 identical over 8 bases. Germline loops: CDR1 SEHNR, CDR2 FQNEAQ (reference sequence). There are 14 residues in the CDR3. V was clipped by 5 bases and J by 5 bases; unmatched bases: 7. As DNA, the CDR3 is TGTGCCAGCAGCATCATAGCGGGGAGGGAGACCCAGTACTTC. This translates into CASSIIAGRETQYF.

V is TRBV7-6 and J is TRBJ2-5; weak D call: TRBD1 (7 bases). The germline V and J ends were trimmed by 5 bases and 2 bases, with 12 bases remaining between them. Germline CDR1 reads SGHVS; CDR2 reads FNYEAQ. The CDR3 contains 14 residues. The CDR3 DNA reads as TGTGCCAGCAGCATGGCGGGACAGCAAGAGACCCAGTACTTC. It yields the protein CASSMAGQQETQYF.